These T cell receptor beta chains were read from a single sample in a study of T cells in Graves' hyperthyroidism and ophthalmopathy. Using its own MiXCR run on the multiplex PCR reads, TCRdb lists one record per CDR3 protein. The table has approximately 400,000 distinct CDR3 sequences, 15% to 19% seen once; the top ten hold around 14%. The sample was blood. These TCRs come from a woman aged 18-29 years with Graves' hyperthyroidism. Each CDR3 is given with its conserved first and last residue. Each record gives: V gene, clone size, CDR3 protein. Some rows have no size entry. The others give once, few or many, or a class for an expanded clone.

>TRBV9|NA
CASSVEGEGYTF
>TRBV4-3|NA
CASSPSYLEDYEQYF
>TRBV9|few
CASSVGGTISYEQYF
>TRBV2|many
CASRPWSSGFGTDTQYF
>TRBV4-3|few
CASSHRDRGGETQYF
>TRBV19|NA
CASPPLAGGQPGEQFF
>TRBV20-1|many
CSTSHGEGQPQHF
>TRBV20-1|NA
CSARSGENEKLFF
>TRBV7-9|NA
CASSRGYTGELFF
>TRBV4-3|NA
CASSQDRGLGTEAFF
>TRBV28|many
CASSIPGPPLGTEAFF
>TRBV7-9|NA
CASSFQDDSQDTQYF
>TRBV7-9|NA
CASASRGYNEQFF
>TRBV7-8|many
CASSLTGTGDSYEQYF
>TRBV7-8|many
CASSLDGVPYEQYF
>TRBV6-1|few
CASSANQQSEQFF
>TRBV19|many
CASSDMGNQPQHF
>TRBV10-3|few
CAIATSPREQFF